Detailed here is one T cell receptor beta chain. CDR1 is SGDLS and CDR2 is YYNGEE in the germline V gene. The CDR3 covers 14 residues. V lost 1 base to trimming and J lost 3 bases, with 8 bases between them. Here immunoSEQ multiplex PCR was the method, and the copy in TCRdb shows in-frame clones only, minus some. Here the sample spans 300,000 to 400,000 clones, around two thirds being singletons. This entry comes from a study of shared clonotypes between healthy human individuals. The clonotype was recovered from a man aged 30 to 39 in good health. The chain employs TRBV9 and TRBJ2-1, with a tentative D call TRBD1 (5 bases). Sequenced material: memory CD4+ T cells sorted from blood. Subset defined: CD45RA-negative fraction. The CDR3 nucleotides are TGTGCCAGCAGCGTACAGGGCTTCTACAATGAGCAGTTCTTC. Protein product: CASSVQGFYNEQFF.